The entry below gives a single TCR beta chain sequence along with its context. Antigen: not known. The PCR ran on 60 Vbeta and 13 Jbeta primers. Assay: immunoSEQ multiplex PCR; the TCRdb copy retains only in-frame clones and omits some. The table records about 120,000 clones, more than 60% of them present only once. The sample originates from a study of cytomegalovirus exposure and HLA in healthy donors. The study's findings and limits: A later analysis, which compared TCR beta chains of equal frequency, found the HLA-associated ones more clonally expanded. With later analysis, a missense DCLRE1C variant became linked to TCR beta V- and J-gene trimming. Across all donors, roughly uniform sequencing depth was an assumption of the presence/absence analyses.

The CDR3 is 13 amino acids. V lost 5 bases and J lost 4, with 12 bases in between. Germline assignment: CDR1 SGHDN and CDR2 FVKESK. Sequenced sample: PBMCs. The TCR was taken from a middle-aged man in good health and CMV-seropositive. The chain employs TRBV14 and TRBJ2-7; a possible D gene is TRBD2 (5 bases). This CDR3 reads CASSFGRTYEQYF. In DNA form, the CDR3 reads TGTGCCAGCAGCTTCGGACGGACTTACGAGCAGTACTTC.